Shown below are 4 T cell receptor beta chains from a single sample sequenced in a study of T cell changes during pregnancy in multiple sclerosis (dated by TCRdb to the late 2010s). The library was made by the immunoSEQ multiplex PCR assay. TCRdb took this table from immuneACCESS and kept in-frame rearrangements with V and J called. Such tables lack part of the clones; where checked against another copy, unresolved V genes explain under half of the gap, and the rest is unexplained. This sample gives some 79,000 clones in total; around 90% of them show up just once. The top ten clones comprise around 0.45% of the sample. Sequencing was performed on CD4+ T cells from peripheral blood mononuclear cells, taken in the second trimester of pregnancy. These receptors came from a female donor with multiple sclerosis, enrolled in a pregnancy study.

The genes are TRBV9 and TRBJ1-1; TRBD1 agrees at 8 bases. The V segment lost 3 bases and the J segment 2 bases; nucleotides outside the gene matches: 6. The CDR3 has 15 amino acids. Looked up from germline, CDR1 is SGDLS and CDR2 is YYNGEE. The CDR3 DNA reads TGTGCCAGCAGCGCAGGGACAGGACTAAACACTGAAGCTTTCTTT. It is translated as CASSAGTGLNTEAFF.

The V and J genes are TRBV2 and TRBJ2-1, with 8 bases aligning to TRBD2. Unmatched junction bases numbered 14, after V lost 0 bases and J lost 10 bases. This CDR3 has 17 amino acids. Germline V CDR1 and CDR2: SNHLY, FYNNEI. The CDR3 bases are TGTGCCAGCAGTGAAGCGCGTTTGGGACTAGGGGGTGGGGAGCAGTTCTTC. Translated: CASSEARLGLGGGEQFF.

In regard to this clone: Other DNA sequences in this sample translate to the same CDR3. This chain connects TRBV7-9 to TRBJ1-4; TRBD1 matches 7 bases. CDR3 size: 14 residues. The germline V gene has CDR1 SEHNR and CDR2 FQNEAQ (reference sequence). The J segment lost 8 bases and the V segment lost 1 base, leaving 4 bases of the junction unmatched. As DNA, the CDR3 is TGTGCCAGCAGCTTAGGACAGGGAGGAGAAAAACTGTTTTTT. This gives the protein CASSLGQGGEKLFF. The full variable domain, with the rest looked up from reference TRBV7-9 and TRBJ1-4, is DTGVSQNPRHKITKRGQNVTFRCDPISEHNRLYWYRQTLGQGPEFLTYFQNEAQLEKSRLLSDRFSAERPKGSFSTLEIQRTEQGDSAMYLCASSLGQGGEKLFFGSGTQLSVL.

The chain uses TRBV6-1 and TRBJ1-4, with TRBD1 as a possible D gene (6 bases). The CDR3 length is 15 residues. Per germline, CDR1 MNHNS and CDR2 SASEGT. V was shortened by 5 bases and J by 4 bases, with 14 bases between the two germline ends. CDR3 DNA: TGTGCCAGCAGTATTCGACAGGCGTATAATGAAAAACTGTTTTTT. This translates into CASSIRQAYNEKLFF.